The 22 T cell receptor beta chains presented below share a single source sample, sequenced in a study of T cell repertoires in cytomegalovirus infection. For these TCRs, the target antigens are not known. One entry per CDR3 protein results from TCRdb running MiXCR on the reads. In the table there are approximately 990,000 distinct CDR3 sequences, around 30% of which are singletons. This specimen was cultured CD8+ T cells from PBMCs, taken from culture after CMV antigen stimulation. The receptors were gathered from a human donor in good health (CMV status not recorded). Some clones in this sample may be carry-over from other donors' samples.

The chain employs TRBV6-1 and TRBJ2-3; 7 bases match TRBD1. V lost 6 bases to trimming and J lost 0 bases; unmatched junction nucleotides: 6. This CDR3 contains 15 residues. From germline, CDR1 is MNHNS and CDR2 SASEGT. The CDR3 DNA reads TGTGCCAGCAGGATTCGGACAGGAAGCACAGATACGCAGTATTTT. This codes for CASRIRTGSTDTQYF.

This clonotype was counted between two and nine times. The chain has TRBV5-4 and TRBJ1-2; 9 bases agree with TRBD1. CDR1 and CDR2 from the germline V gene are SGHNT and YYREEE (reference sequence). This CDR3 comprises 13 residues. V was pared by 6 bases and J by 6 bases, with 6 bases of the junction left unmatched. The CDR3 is CASNGQGLDGYTF. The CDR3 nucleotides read TGTGCCAGCAATGGACAGGGGTTGGATGGCTACACCTTC.

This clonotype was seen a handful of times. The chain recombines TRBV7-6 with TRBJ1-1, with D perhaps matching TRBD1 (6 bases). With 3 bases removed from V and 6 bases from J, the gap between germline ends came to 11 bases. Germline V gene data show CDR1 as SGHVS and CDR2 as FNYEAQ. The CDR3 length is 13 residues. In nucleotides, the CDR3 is TGTGCCAGCAGCTTCTCGACAGGAGCTGAAGCTTTCTTT. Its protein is CASSFSTGAEAFF.

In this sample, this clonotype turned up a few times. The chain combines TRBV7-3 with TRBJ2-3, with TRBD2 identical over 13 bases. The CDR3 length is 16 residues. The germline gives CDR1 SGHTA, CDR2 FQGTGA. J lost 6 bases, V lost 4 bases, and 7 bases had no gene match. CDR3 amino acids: CASSYRLAGGTDTQYF. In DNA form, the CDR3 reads TGTGCCAGCAGCTATAGACTAGCGGGGGGTACTGATACGCAGTATTTT. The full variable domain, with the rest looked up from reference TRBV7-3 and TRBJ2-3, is GAGVSQTPSNKVTEKGKYVELRCDPISGHTALYWYRQSLGQGPEFLIYFQGTGAADDSGLPNDRFFAVRPEGSVSTLKIQRTERGDSAVYLCASSYRLAGGTDTQYFGPGTRLTVL.

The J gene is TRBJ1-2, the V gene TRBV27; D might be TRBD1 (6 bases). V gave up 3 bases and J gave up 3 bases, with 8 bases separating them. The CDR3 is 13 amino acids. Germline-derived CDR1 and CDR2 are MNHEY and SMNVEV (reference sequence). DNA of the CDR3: TGTGCCAGCAGTTTCGGACAGCACTATGGCTACACCTTC. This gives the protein CASSFGQHYGYTF.

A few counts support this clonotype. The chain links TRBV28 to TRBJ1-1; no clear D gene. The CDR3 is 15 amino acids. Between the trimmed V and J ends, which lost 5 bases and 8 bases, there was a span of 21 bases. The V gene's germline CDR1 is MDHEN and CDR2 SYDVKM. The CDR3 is CASSVDELGISEAFF. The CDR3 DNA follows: TGTGCCAGCAGTGTGGACGAGCTCGGGATTTCAGAAGCTTTCTTT.

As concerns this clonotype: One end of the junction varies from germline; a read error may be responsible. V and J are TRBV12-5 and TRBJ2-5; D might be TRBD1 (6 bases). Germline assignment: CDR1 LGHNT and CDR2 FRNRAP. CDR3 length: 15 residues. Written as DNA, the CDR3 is TGTGCTAGTGGTTTGGGACAGGCCCTGGGAGAGACCCGGTACTTC. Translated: CASGLGQALGETRYF.

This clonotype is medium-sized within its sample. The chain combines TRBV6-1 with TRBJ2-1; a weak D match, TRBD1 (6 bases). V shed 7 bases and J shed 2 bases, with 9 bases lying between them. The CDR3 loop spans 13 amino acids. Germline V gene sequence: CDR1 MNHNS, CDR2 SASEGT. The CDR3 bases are TGTGCCAGCACAGGGGTCCCCTACAATGAGCAGTTCTTC. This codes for CASTGVPYNEQFF.

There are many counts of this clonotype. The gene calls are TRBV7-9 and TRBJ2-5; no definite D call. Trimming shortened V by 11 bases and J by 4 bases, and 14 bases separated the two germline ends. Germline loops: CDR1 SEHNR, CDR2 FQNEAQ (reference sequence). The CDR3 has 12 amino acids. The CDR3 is CAFTSVRETQYF. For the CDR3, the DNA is TGTGCCTTTACTTCCGTCCGAGAGACCCAGTACTTC.

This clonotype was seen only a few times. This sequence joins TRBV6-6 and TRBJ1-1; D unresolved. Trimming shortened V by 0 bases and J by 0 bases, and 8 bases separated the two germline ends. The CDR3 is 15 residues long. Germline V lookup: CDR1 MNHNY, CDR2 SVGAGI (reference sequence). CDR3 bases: TGTGCCAGCAGTTACTCGGCGGGAATGAACACTGAAGCTTTCTTT. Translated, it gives CASSYSAGMNTEAFF.

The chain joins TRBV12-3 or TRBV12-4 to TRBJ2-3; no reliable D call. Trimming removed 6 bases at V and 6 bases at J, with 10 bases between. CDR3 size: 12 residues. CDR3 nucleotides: TGTGCCAGCAGCAACCGTGGGGATACGCAGTATTTT. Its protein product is CASSNRGDTQYF.

CDR3 bases: TGTGCCAGTACCGGACGGCAAGGCTTAGCCAAAAACATTCAGTACTTC. It translates to CASTGRQGLAKNIQYF. This chain joins TRBV19 and TRBJ2-4; D call uncertain. The CDR3 extends over 16 amino acids. In germline, CDR1 is LNHDA, CDR2 SQIVND (reference sequence). V lost 7 bases, J lost 0 bases, and 16 bases lay in between.

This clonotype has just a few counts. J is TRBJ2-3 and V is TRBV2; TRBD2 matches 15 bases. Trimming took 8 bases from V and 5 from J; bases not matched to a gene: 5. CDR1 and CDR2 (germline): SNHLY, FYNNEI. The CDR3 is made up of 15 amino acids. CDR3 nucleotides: TGTGCCAGCCCTCCGGGACTAGCGGGGGGAGATACGCAGTATTTT. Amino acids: CASPPGLAGGDTQYF.

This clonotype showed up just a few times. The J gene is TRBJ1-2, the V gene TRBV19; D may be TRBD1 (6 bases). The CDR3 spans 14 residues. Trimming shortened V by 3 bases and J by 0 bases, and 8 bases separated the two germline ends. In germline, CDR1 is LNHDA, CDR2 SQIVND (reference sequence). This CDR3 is CASSIWTANYGYTF. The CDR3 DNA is TGTGCCAGTAGTATTTGGACAGCTAACTATGGCTACACCTTC.

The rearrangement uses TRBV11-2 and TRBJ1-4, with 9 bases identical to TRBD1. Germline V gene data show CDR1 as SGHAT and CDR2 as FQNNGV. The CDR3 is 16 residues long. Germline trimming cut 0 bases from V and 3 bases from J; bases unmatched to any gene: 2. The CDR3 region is CASSLEWDRANEKLFF. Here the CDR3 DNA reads TGTGCCAGCAGCTTAGAATGGGACAGGGCTAATGAAAAACTGTTTTTT.

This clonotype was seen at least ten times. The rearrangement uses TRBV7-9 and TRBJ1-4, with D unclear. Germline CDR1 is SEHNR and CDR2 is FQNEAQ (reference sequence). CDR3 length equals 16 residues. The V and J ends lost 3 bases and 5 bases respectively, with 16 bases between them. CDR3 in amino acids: CASSLWEVRANEKLFF. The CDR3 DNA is TGTGCCAGCAGCTTGTGGGAGGTTCGAGCAAATGAAAAACTGTTTTTT. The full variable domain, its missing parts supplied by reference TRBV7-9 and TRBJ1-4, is DTGVSQNPRHKITKRGQNVTFRCDPISEHNRLYWYRQTLGQGPEFLTYFQNEAQLEKSRLLSDRFSAERPKGSFSTLEIQRTEQGDSAMYLCASSLWEVRANEKLFFGSGTQLSVL.

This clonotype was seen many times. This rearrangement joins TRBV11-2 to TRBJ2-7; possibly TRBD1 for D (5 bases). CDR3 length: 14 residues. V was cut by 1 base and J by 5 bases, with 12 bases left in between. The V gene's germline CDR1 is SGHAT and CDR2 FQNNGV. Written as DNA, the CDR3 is TGTGCCAGCAGCTTAGGGTCAGGGATCAACGAGCAGTACGTC. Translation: CASSLGSGINEQYV.

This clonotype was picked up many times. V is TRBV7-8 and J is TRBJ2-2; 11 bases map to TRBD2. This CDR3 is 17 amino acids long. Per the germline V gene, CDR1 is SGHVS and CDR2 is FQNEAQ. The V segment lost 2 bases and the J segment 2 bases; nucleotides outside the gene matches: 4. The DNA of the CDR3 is TGTGCCAGCAGCTTACCGACTAGCGGGGTTAACACCGGGGAGCTGTTTTTT. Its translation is CASSLPTSGVNTGELFF.

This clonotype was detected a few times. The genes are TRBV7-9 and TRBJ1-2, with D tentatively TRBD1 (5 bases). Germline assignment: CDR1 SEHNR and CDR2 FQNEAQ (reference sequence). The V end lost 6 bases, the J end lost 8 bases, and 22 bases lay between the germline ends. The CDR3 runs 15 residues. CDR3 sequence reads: CASSPETGPTKGYTF. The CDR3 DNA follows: TGTGCCAGCAGTCCTGAGACGGGGCCTACGAAAGGCTACACCTTC.

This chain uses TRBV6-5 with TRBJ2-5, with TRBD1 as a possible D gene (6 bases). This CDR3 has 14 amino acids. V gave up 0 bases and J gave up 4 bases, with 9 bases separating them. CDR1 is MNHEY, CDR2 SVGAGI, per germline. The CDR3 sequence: CASSYSSRGETQYF. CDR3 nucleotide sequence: TGTGCCAGCAGTTACTCGTCCAGGGGAGAGACCCAGTACTTC.

The CDR3 region is CASSFEGRISYEQYV. In nucleotides, the CDR3 is TGTGCCAGCAGTTTTGAAGGGCGTATCTCCTACGAGCAGTACGTC. This chain links TRBV12-3 or TRBV12-4 with TRBJ2-7; D not certain. V lost 3 bases, J lost 0 bases, and 12 bases lay in between. The CDR3 sequence is 15 residues long.

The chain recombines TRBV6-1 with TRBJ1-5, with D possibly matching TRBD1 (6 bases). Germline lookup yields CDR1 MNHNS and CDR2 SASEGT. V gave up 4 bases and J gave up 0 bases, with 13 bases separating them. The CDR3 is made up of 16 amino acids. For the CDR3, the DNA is TGTGCCAGCAGTGTAAGGGACACCTATAGCAATCAGCCCCAGCATTTT. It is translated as CASSVRDTYSNQPQHF.